Shown below are 29 T cell receptor beta chains from a single sample sequenced in a study of CD8 T cells in ankylosing spondylitis. TCRdb fed the 5' RACE reads into MiXCR, producing one record per CDR3 protein. The repertoire holds 350,000 to 450,000 distinct CDR3 sequences, 20% to 25% seen once, with around 13% in the top ten. Sequencing was performed on blood, either unsorted or a sorted T cell fraction (not recorded which). These receptors came from a male donor with ankylosing spondylitis or in good health (not recorded which).

This clonotype has only a few counts. V and J are TRBV29-1 and TRBJ2-3; D gene uncertain. The CDR3 is 13 amino acids. Trimming pared 4 bases from V and 0 bases from J, leaving 8 bases between. The germline V gene encodes CDR1 SQVTM and CDR2 ANQGSEA. The CDR3 reads CSVVPASTDTQYF. In DNA form, the CDR3 reads TGCAGCGTTGTTCCCGCTAGCACAGATACGCAGTATTTT.

This clonotype was seen a few times. The chain joins TRBV7-2 to TRBJ1-5; possible D gene TRBD1, 5 bases. The CDR3 extends over 15 amino acids. Germline V CDR1 and CDR2: SGHTA, FQGNSA. V was pared by 5 bases and J by 3 bases, with 14 bases between. This chain's CDR3 is CASSPAPGLNQPQHF. CDR3 nucleotide sequence: TGTGCCAGCAGCCCCGCCCCAGGGCTCAATCAGCCCCAGCATTTT.

V usage is TRBV12-3 or TRBV12-4 and J usage is TRBJ2-1; 7 positions agree with TRBD2. The CDR3 is made up of 13 amino acids. Trimming removed 10 bases from V and 4 bases from J; junction bases left unmatched: 7. DNA of the CDR3: TGTGCCATCCCGGGGGGACGTTACAATGAGCAGTTCTTC. Its translation: CAIPGGRYNEQFF.

The rearrangement joins TRBV4-1 to TRBJ1-4; D gene unclear. V gave up 1 base and J gave up 4 bases, with 10 bases separating them. The CDR3 covers 15 residues. The germline V gene has CDR1 MGHRA and CDR2 YSYEKL. The CDR3 coding sequence is TGCGCCAGCAGCCAAGTTGAGGTCCTTAATGAAAAACTGTTTTTT. Protein: CASSQVEVLNEKLFF.

The chain couples TRBV15 to TRBJ1-1; D is ambiguous. This CDR3 region has 14 residues. The V end lost 1 base, the J end lost 10 bases, and 16 bases lay between the germline ends. In germline, CDR1 is LNHNV, CDR2 YYDKDF (reference sequence). CDR3 sequence: CATSRATDPRGAFF. The CDR3 DNA follows: TGTGCCACCAGCAGAGCAACAGATCCCCGCGGAGCTTTCTTT.

This clonotype was recorded a few times. The chain has TRBV20-1 and TRBJ2-3; TRBD2 is a possible D gene (6 bases). Germline values: CDR1 DFQATT, CDR2 SNEGSKA (reference sequence). The CDR3 contains 15 residues. V was trimmed by 7 bases and J by 1 base, leaving 18 bases between them. The CDR3 DNA reads TGCAGTGAAAGTCGGGAGATTACTCGCACAGATACGCAGTATTTT. Its protein product is CSESREITRTDTQYF.

In nucleotides, the CDR3 is TGTGCCAGCAGCGTAGTTGGGCTGTCGGCAAGCGGCCAAGAGACCCAGTACTTC. It is translated as CASSVVGLSASGQETQYF. V gene TRBV9 combines with J gene TRBJ2-5; D might be TRBD2 (5 bases). With 0 bases removed from V and 1 base from J, the gap between germline ends came to 19 bases. This CDR3 has 18 amino acids. Germline CDR1 SGDLS, CDR2 YYNGEE.

This clonotype was seen only a few times. The genes are TRBV14 and TRBJ2-3, with TRBD1 identical over 9 bases. The V and J ends lost 5 bases and 1 base, in that order; junction bases with no gene match: 16. This CDR3 comprises 19 residues. Germline V gene data show CDR1 as SGHDN and CDR2 as FVKESK. In nucleotides, the CDR3 is TGTGCCAGCAGCATCCGGGACAGGGCCGGGTTTGATGGCACAGATACGCAGTATTTT. Its protein product is CASSIRDRAGFDGTDTQYF.

V is TRBV7-8 and J is TRBJ2-2; TRBD1 matches 8 bases. V was pared by 5 bases and J by 6 bases, with 5 bases of the junction left unmatched. CDR3 length: 14 residues. Germline V gene data show CDR1 as SGHVS and CDR2 as FQNEAQ. CDR3 bases: TGTGCCAGCAGCGTTCGACAGGGGTCCGGGGAGCTGTTTTTT. This encodes CASSVRQGSGELFF.

In its sample, this clonotype was seen a few times. V usage is TRBV4-1 and J usage is TRBJ2-7, with a weak D call TRBD1 (6 bases). Germline CDR1 MGHRA, CDR2 YSYEKL. The CDR3 is 14 amino acids. V was pared by 3 bases and J by 3 bases, with 12 bases between. CDR3 sequence reads: CASSQGDTYYEQYF. DNA for the CDR3: TGCGCCAGCAGCCAGGGGGACACGTACTACGAGCAGTACTTC.

This clonotype was seen at least ten times. The gene calls are TRBV12-3 or TRBV12-4 and TRBJ2-5, with D tentatively TRBD2 (5 bases). The V gene lost 6 bases and the J gene lost 2 bases, with 10 bases spanning the gap. There are 13 residues in the CDR3. The CDR3 DNA reads as TGTGCCAGCAGCAAGGGAGTTCAAGAGACCCAGTACTTC. It is translated as CASSKGVQETQYF.

This clonotype has at least ten counts. The chain is built from TRBV7-2 and TRBJ1-1, with D possibly TRBD1 on 6 matching bases. CDR1 is SGHTA and CDR2 is FQGNSA in the germline V gene. Trimming stripped 1 base from V and 8 bases from J, with 17 bases between. The CDR3 is 15 amino acids. CDR3 DNA sequence: TGTGCCAGCAGCTTAGTGGTAAATGGACAGCGGGAAGCTTTCTTT. Its translation is CASSLVVNGQREAFF.

This clonotype turned up a few times. This sequence joins TRBV11-2 and TRBJ2-3, with 9 nucleotides matching TRBD1. V gave up 4 bases and J gave up 5 bases; unmatched junction bases: 10. Germline CDR1 and CDR2: SGHAT and FQNNGV. This CDR3 has 16 residues. In DNA form, the CDR3 reads TGTGCCAGCAGCTCAGGGACAGGGCGGATGGGAGATACGCAGTATTTT. Translated, it gives CASSSGTGRMGDTQYF.

V usage is TRBV2 and J usage is TRBJ2-1, with a weak D call TRBD2 (6 bases). This CDR3 has 14 residues. Germline CDR1 SNHLY, CDR2 FYNNEI. V lost 8 bases and J lost 1, with 12 bases in between. The CDR3 spells CASWAGLSYNEQFF. The CDR3 nucleotides read TGTGCCAGCTGGGCGGGGTTGTCCTACAATGAGCAGTTCTTC.

The chain joins TRBV7-3 to TRBJ2-5; D call uncertain. Looked up from germline, CDR1 is SGHTA and CDR2 is FQGTGA. The CDR3 is made up of 15 amino acids. V was shortened by 5 bases and J by 3 bases, with 16 bases between the two germline ends. The chain's CDR3 is CASSPHPTVKETQYF. CDR3 DNA: TGTGCCAGCAGCCCCCACCCGACTGTGAAAGAGACCCAGTACTTC.

This clonotype was recorded only once. The V and J genes are TRBV20-1 and TRBJ2-7, with 8 bases lining up with TRBD1. This CDR3 spans 19 amino acids. CDR1 and CDR2 from the germline V gene are DFQATT and SNEGSKA (reference sequence). V lost 5 bases, J lost 2 bases, and 23 bases stayed unmatched. Written as DNA, the CDR3 is TGCAGTGCTCCGACCTCCTGGACAGGGCGTCTGCCTTCGGCCTACGAGCAGTACTTC. Translating it yields CSAPTSWTGRLPSAYEQYF.

This clonotype was observed a few times. The chain combines TRBV4-1 with TRBJ2-7; possibly TRBD1 for D (5 bases). Germline loops: CDR1 MGHRA, CDR2 YSYEKL. The V end was cut by 3 bases, the J end by 6 bases, with 12 bases between. CDR3 length equals 13 residues. CDR3 nucleotide sequence: TGCGCCAGCAGCCATGGTAGGGGTCCCGAGCAGTACTTC. This sequence encodes CASSHGRGPEQYF.

The chain couples TRBV28 to TRBJ1-2, with a possible D match to TRBD1 (5 bases). In germline, CDR1 is MDHEN, CDR2 SYDVKM. The V gene lost 2 bases and the J gene lost 2 bases, with 15 bases spanning the gap. The CDR3 is 16 residues long. This CDR3 is CASSLNPPQGNYGYTF. CDR3 coding DNA: TGTGCCAGCAGTTTAAATCCCCCGCAGGGCAACTATGGCTACACCTTC.

In this sample, this clonotype turned up a few times. This chain joins TRBV12-3 or TRBV12-4 and TRBJ1-1; no firm D call. The V end lost 7 bases, the J end lost 4 bases, and 16 bases lay between the germline ends. CDR3 length: 14 residues. The CDR3 DNA reads as TGTGCCAGCACCATTTCCGGGGAGAGCACTGAAGCTTTCTTT. Amino acids: CASTISGESTEAFF.

This chain uses TRBV5-6 with TRBJ2-7, with D maybe TRBD1 (5 bases). Trimming pared 1 base from V and 2 bases from J, leaving 10 bases between. CDR3 size: 14 residues. Germline CDR1 is SGHDT and CDR2 is YYEEEE. The CDR3: CASSLRWGPYEQYF. The DNA for the CDR3 is TGTGCCAGCAGCTTGCGTTGGGGCCCCTACGAGCAGTACTTC.

The sample holds a few counts of this clonotype. This chain links TRBV27 with TRBJ2-7; TRBD2 is a possible D gene (6 bases). Trimming removed 5 bases from V and 3 bases from J, with 14 bases in between. The CDR3 has 14 residues. Germline lookup yields CDR1 MNHEY and CDR2 SMNVEV (reference sequence). Here the CDR3 reads CASSTFLGGYEQYF. The CDR3 region has the DNA TGTGCCAGCAGTACCTTCTTGGGGGGCTACGAGCAGTACTTC.

Only one count was recorded for this clonotype. The V call is TRBV20-1, the J call TRBJ1-1, with a tentative D call TRBD1 (6 bases). V lost 3 bases and J lost 2, with 16 bases in between. Germline V gene lookup returns CDR1 DFQATT and CDR2 SNEGSKA (reference sequence). CDR3 size: 15 residues. The CDR3 reads CSARFGGAPNTEAFF. The CDR3, as DNA: TGCAGTGCTAGGTTTGGGGGCGCCCCCAACACTGAAGCTTTCTTT.

This clonotype occurred a few times. This chain connects TRBV20-1 to TRBJ2-5, with 9 positions matching TRBD1. The V gene's germline CDR1 is DFQATT and CDR2 SNEGSKA (reference sequence). After removal of 1 base from V and 5 bases from J, the junction contained 5 bases not matched to a gene. CDR3 size: 14 residues. The CDR3 loop is CSARGQGEWETQYF. In nucleotides, the CDR3 is TGCAGTGCTAGAGGACAGGGGGAGTGGGAGACCCAGTACTTC.

J is TRBJ2-5 and V is TRBV4-2; 10 nucleotides line up with TRBD2. The CDR3 has 17 amino acids. Germline values: CDR1 LGHNA, CDR2 YNFKEQ. Trimming took 0 bases from V and 8 from J; bases not matched to a gene: 12. The CDR3, as DNA: TGTGCCAGCAGCCAAGATCCTGCTCAGCGGGGGGGAGGCACCCAGTACTTC. This encodes CASSQDPAQRGGGTQYF.

This CDR3 is CASSFGTGGSPLHF. The CDR3 bases are TGTGCCAGCAGTTTCGGGACAGGGGGTTCACCCCTCCACTTT. The J gene is TRBJ1-6, the V gene TRBV12-3 or TRBV12-4; 11 bases are shared with TRBD1. The CDR3 has 14 residues. V lost 3 bases and J lost 9; bases outside the gene matches: 1.

The table lists this clonotype with a few counts. The gene calls are TRBV3-1 and TRBJ2-2; D remains ambiguous. CDR3 size: 15 residues. V lost 1 base and J 1 base, leaving 7 bases between the germline ends. The V gene's germline CDR1 is LGHDT and CDR2 YNNKEL (reference sequence). The CDR3 sequence is CASSQVRQNTGELFF. CDR3 bases: TGTGCCAGCAGCCAAGTACGTCAGAACACCGGGGAGCTGTTTTTT.

This clonotype has a count of ten or more. The chain couples TRBV24-1 to TRBJ1-2; 10 nucleotides match TRBD1. Trimming removed 10 bases from V and 2 bases from J; junction bases left unmatched: 6. The CDR3 totals 14 residues. The V gene's germline CDR1 is KGHDR and CDR2 SFDVKD. The CDR3 protein is CATPEGQGNYGYTF. As DNA, the CDR3 is TGTGCCACTCCGGAGGGACAGGGGAACTATGGCTACACCTTC.

This sequence joins TRBV29-1 and TRBJ1-1; D might be TRBD1 (6 bases). V was trimmed by 7 bases and J by 7 bases, leaving 25 bases between them. This CDR3 contains 15 residues. CDR1 is SQVTM, CDR2 ANQGSEA, per germline. CDR3 loop: CSAEVDSYPIDEAFF. CDR3 DNA sequence: TGCAGCGCCGAGGTGGACAGCTACCCTATCGATGAAGCTTTCTTT.

The rearrangement links TRBV27 to TRBJ1-1, with no clear D. In germline, CDR1 is MNHEY, CDR2 SMNVEV (reference sequence). CDR3 length: 12 amino acids. The V gene lost 6 bases and the J gene lost 7 bases, with 12 bases spanning the gap. CDR3 amino acids: CASSPAGFEAFF. DNA of the CDR3: TGTGCCAGCAGCCCTGCAGGCTTTGAAGCTTTCTTT.